This T cell receptor (beta chain) was obtained from a study of cytomegalovirus exposure and HLA in healthy donors. For the study at large: Counted in an early data release were 65 million to 100 million unique TCRs from HLA-typed donors. Findings and caveats of the study: Across HLA loci, a later analysis found differing TCR association rates, with DRB1 most and HLA-C fewest. Investigators reported more than 150 TCR beta chains as tied to cytomegalovirus.

A few counts support this clone. Its specificity is unknown. Both 60 Vbeta primers and 13 Jbeta primers went into the PCR. Only in-frame clones appear in the TCRdb table, and some are missing; sequencing was by immunoSEQ multiplex PCR. The sample includes roughly 130,000 clones, around 83% of them seen just once. Trimming took off 5 bases at V and 7 bases at J, with 9 bases between the two ends. CDR1 SEHNR and CDR2 FQNEAQ come from the germline V gene (reference sequence). This CDR3 comprises 12 residues. This chain connects TRBV7-9 to TRBJ2-1; no definite D call. Material: PBMCs. The TCR sequence derives from a woman aged 18 to 35 in good health and CMV-seropositive. CDR3 nucleotide sequence: TGTGCCAGCAGCCTAGACACGAATGAGCAGTTCTTC. Its translation: CASSLDTNEQFF. The complete variable domain, with remaining parts taken from reference TRBV7-9 and TRBJ2-1, reads DTGVSQNPRHKITKRGQNVTFRCDPISEHNRLYWYRQTLGQGPEFLTYFQNEAQLEKSRLLSDRFSAERPKGSFSTLEIQRTEQGDSAMYLCASSLDTNEQFFGPGTRLTVL.